This TCR beta chain derives from a study of T cells after yellow fever vaccination. General study results and limits: Abundant clonotypes (contaminants from the bulk population) could be present in FACS-sorted repertoires.

There are a few counts of this clonotype. The antigen remains undetermined. Unmatched junction bases numbered 4, after V lost 5 bases and J lost 0 bases. The CDR3 has 16 residues. Germline V CDR1 and CDR2: LGHDT, YNNKEL (reference sequence). TCRdb used MiXCR to reprocess the 5' RACE reads, holding one entry per CDR3 protein. Here the sample spans about 580,000 distinct CDR3 sequences, roughly 17% being singletons. This receptor was identified in a young man who received the YFV17D yellow fever vaccine. This specimen was PBMCs, taken about 5 days after the first yellow fever vaccination. The V call is TRBV3-1, the J call TRBJ2-2, with 9 bases aligning to TRBD1. This chain's CDR3 is CASSYRTGANTGELFF. Here the CDR3 DNA reads TGTGCCAGCAGCTACCGGACAGGGGCGAACACCGGGGAGCTGTTTTTT.